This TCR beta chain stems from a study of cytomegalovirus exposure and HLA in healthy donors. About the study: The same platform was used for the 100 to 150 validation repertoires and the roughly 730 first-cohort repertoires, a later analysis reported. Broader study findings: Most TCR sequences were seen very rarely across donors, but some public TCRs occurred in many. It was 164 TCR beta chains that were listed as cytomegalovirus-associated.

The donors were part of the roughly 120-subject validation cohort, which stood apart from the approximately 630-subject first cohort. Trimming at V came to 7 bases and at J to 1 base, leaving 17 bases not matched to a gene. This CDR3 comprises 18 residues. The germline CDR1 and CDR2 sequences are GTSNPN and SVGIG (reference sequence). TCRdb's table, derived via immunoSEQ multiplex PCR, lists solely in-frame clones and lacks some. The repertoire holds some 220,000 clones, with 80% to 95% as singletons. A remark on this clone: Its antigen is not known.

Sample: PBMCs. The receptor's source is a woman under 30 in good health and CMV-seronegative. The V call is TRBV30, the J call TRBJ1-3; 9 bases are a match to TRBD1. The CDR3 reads CASFGTGKHMGSGNTIYF. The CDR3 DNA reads TGTGCCTCGTTCGGGACAGGGAAACACATGGGGTCTGGAAACACCATATATTTT.